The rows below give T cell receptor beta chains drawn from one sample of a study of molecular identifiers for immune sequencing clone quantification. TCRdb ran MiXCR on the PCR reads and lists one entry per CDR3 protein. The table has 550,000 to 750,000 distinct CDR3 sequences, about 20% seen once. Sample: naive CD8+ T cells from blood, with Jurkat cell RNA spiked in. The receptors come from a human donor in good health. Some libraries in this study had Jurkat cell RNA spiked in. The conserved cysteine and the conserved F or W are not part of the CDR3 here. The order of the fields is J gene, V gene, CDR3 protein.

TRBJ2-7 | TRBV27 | ASSFSGPYEQY
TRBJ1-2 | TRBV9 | ASSTGTTSIIGYT
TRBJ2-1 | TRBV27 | ASSLFSPRSYNEQF
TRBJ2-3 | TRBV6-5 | ASRLRTGTDTQY
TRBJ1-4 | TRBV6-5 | ASSFDGVGEKLF
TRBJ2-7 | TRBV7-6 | ASSLDLAAYEQY
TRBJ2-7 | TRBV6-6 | ASGLGSYEQY
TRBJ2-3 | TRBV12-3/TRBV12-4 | ASSLKGRWGTDTQY
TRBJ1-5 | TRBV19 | ASKAYLSGNQPQH
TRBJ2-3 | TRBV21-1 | ASFTDTQY
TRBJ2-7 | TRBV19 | ASSTAGESYEQY
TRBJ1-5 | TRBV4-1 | ASSQDRSDYSNQPQH